This T cell receptor beta chain was captured by sequencing in a study of response to subunit inactivated influenza vaccine. This clonotype was recorded many times. A single record per CDR3 protein comes from TCRdb applying MiXCR to the RT-PCR reads. The profile shows hundreds of thousands of distinct CDR3 sequences, 12% of them singletons. This CDR3 region has 16 residues. J gave up 0 bases and V 1 base, and 1 base lay outside the gene matches. Germline lookup yields CDR1 SGHVS and CDR2 FNYEAQ. This chain uses TRBV7-6 with TRBJ2-2; 8 positions agree with TRBD2. The TCR comes from a man aged 50-59 years who received an inactivated influenza vaccine. Sequenced here: PBMCs from blood, sampled on the day of vaccination. The CDR3 bases are TGTGCCAGCAGCTTAGGCGGGAGGACGAACACCGGGGAGCTGTTTTTT. Translating it yields CASSLGGRTNTGELFF.